These 7 T cell receptor beta chains were sequenced from one sample in a study of cytomegalovirus exposure and HLA in healthy donors (dated by TCRdb to 2017 to 2019). Library creation used the immunoSEQ multiplex PCR assay. For the multiplex PCR, a mixture combining 60 forward primers for TCR Vbeta segments and 13 reverse primers for TCR Jbeta segments was used. TCRdb's version of the immuneACCESS table is confined to in-frame rearrangements and falls short of the full clone set. An unresolved V gene accounts for under half of the shortfall where checked; the remainder is of unknown origin. The table for this sample lists about 110,000 clones; around 86% of them were counted only once. Clones ranked in the top ten supply around 1.9% of the sample. What was sequenced was PBMCs. The receptors were sampled from a man aged 35 to 55 in good health and CMV-seronegative.

This chain uses TRBV7-8 with TRBJ1-6; D remains unclear. Germline lookup yields CDR1 SGHVS and CDR2 FQNEAQ. The CDR3 extends over 12 amino acids. Deletions cut 4 bases from V and 8 bases from J, with 6 bases between. CDR3 loop: CASSSVDSPLHF. DNA for the CDR3: TGTGCCAGCAGCTCCGTCGATTCACCCCTCCACTTT.

The CDR3 DNA reads TGTGCCAGCAGAGACCGGGGAACCGGGGAGCTGTTTTTT. Protein sequence: CASRDRGTGELFF. This chain uses TRBV6-1 with TRBJ2-2; D perhaps matches TRBD2 (5 bases). The germline gives CDR1 MNHNS, CDR2 SASEGT. V lost 6 bases and J lost 5, with 10 bases in between. The CDR3 runs 13 residues.

The chain is built from TRBV2 and TRBJ1-1; 7 bases match TRBD1. With 7 bases clipped from V and 3 bases from J, the junction kept 20 bases outside the gene matches. The CDR3 has 18 amino acids. CDR1 is SNHLY and CDR2 is FYNNEI in the germline V gene. CDR3 region: CASTKLGTAHLSDTEAFF. CDR3 DNA sequence: TGTGCCAGCACGAAACTCGGGACAGCCCACCTGAGTGACACTGAAGCTTTCTTT.

The rearrangement joins TRBV6-4 to TRBJ1-5; 7 nucleotides match TRBD1. The CDR3 runs 14 residues. The germline V gene encodes CDR1 MRHNA and CDR2 SNTAGT. Trimming took 2 bases from V and 6 from J; bases not matched to a gene: 4. This chain's CDR3 is CASSDGAGGQPQHF. CDR3 bases: TGTGCCAGCAGTGACGGGGCAGGGGGTCAGCCCCAGCATTTT.

DNA of the CDR3: TGTGCCAGCTCCGACGGGAGGTACGAGCAGTACTTC. Its translation is CASSDGRYEQYF. This chain links TRBV28 with TRBJ2-7; 7 positions agree with TRBD2. Unmatched junction bases numbered 5, after V lost 8 bases and J lost 4 bases. Germline V gene data show CDR1 as MDHEN and CDR2 as SYDVKM. The CDR3 has 12 amino acids.

This rearrangement joins TRBV6-5 to TRBJ2-3; 12 nucleotides line up with TRBD2. Germline V gene data show CDR1 as MNHEY and CDR2 as SVGAGI. The CDR3 is 15 residues long. The trim removed 5 bases at V and 3 bases at J, leaving 3 bases unmatched. The CDR3 sequence is CASSRLAGATDTQYF. DNA of the CDR3: TGTGCCAGCAGTCGACTAGCGGGGGCAACAGATACGCAGTATTTT.

This sequence joins TRBV6-1 and TRBJ1-4, with a possible D match to TRBD1 (6 bases). Germline V gene sequence: CDR1 MNHNS, CDR2 SASEGT. The CDR3 runs to 16 residues. Trimming cost V 2 bases and J 7 bases, with 17 bases left between them. CDR3 in DNA: TGTGCCAGCAGTGAAAGGGGGGGCCCATCCGGTGAAAAACTGTTTTTT. Amino acids: CASSERGGPSGEKLFF.